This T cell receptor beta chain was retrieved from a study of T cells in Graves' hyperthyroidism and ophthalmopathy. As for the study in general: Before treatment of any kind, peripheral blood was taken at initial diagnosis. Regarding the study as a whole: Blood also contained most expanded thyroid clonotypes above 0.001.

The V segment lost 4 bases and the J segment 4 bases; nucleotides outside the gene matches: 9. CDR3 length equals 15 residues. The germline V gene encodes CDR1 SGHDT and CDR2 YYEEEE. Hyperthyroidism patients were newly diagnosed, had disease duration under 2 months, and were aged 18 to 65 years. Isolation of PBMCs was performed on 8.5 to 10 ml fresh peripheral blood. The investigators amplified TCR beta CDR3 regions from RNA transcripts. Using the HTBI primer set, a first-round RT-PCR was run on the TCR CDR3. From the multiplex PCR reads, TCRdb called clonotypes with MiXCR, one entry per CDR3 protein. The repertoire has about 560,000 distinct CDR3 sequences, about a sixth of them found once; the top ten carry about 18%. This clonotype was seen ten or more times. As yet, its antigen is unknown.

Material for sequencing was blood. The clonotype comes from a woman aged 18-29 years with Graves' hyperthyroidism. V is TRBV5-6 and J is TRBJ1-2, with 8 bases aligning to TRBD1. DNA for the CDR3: TGTGCCAGCAGCCCCCGGACAGGGATGGGCTATGGCTACACCTTC. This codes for CASSPRTGMGYGYTF.